This TCR beta chain was sequenced in a study of T cells in Graves' hyperthyroidism and ophthalmopathy. The study left out patients who had uncontrolled infection, other autoimmune disease, pregnancy or lactation. TCR beta CDR3 sequences were amplified from RNA transcripts. Carried out on the TCR CDR3, a first-round RT-PCR used the HTBI primer set. TCRdb called the multiplex PCR reads again in MiXCR, with one record for every CDR3 protein. The data contain nearly 600,000 distinct CDR3 sequences, approximately 14% of them singletons. The CDR3 runs 15 residues. With 3 bases removed from V and 2 bases from J, the gap between germline ends came to 14 bases. Looked up from germline, CDR1 is MGHRA and CDR2 is YSYEKL. Whole-study findings and limits: The model's output predicted ophthalmopathy at a median of about 6.5 months prior to onset.

As for this clonotype: Antigen specificity is unknown.

The clonotype comes from a woman between 18 and 29 years old with Graves' ophthalmopathy. The source material was blood. The chain carries TRBV4-1 and TRBJ2-7, with D perhaps given as TRBD1 or TRBD2 (5 bases each). The CDR3 is CASSQGTANAYEQYF. The CDR3 coding sequence is TGCGCCAGCAGCCAGGGGACCGCCAACGCCTACGAGCAGTACTTC.